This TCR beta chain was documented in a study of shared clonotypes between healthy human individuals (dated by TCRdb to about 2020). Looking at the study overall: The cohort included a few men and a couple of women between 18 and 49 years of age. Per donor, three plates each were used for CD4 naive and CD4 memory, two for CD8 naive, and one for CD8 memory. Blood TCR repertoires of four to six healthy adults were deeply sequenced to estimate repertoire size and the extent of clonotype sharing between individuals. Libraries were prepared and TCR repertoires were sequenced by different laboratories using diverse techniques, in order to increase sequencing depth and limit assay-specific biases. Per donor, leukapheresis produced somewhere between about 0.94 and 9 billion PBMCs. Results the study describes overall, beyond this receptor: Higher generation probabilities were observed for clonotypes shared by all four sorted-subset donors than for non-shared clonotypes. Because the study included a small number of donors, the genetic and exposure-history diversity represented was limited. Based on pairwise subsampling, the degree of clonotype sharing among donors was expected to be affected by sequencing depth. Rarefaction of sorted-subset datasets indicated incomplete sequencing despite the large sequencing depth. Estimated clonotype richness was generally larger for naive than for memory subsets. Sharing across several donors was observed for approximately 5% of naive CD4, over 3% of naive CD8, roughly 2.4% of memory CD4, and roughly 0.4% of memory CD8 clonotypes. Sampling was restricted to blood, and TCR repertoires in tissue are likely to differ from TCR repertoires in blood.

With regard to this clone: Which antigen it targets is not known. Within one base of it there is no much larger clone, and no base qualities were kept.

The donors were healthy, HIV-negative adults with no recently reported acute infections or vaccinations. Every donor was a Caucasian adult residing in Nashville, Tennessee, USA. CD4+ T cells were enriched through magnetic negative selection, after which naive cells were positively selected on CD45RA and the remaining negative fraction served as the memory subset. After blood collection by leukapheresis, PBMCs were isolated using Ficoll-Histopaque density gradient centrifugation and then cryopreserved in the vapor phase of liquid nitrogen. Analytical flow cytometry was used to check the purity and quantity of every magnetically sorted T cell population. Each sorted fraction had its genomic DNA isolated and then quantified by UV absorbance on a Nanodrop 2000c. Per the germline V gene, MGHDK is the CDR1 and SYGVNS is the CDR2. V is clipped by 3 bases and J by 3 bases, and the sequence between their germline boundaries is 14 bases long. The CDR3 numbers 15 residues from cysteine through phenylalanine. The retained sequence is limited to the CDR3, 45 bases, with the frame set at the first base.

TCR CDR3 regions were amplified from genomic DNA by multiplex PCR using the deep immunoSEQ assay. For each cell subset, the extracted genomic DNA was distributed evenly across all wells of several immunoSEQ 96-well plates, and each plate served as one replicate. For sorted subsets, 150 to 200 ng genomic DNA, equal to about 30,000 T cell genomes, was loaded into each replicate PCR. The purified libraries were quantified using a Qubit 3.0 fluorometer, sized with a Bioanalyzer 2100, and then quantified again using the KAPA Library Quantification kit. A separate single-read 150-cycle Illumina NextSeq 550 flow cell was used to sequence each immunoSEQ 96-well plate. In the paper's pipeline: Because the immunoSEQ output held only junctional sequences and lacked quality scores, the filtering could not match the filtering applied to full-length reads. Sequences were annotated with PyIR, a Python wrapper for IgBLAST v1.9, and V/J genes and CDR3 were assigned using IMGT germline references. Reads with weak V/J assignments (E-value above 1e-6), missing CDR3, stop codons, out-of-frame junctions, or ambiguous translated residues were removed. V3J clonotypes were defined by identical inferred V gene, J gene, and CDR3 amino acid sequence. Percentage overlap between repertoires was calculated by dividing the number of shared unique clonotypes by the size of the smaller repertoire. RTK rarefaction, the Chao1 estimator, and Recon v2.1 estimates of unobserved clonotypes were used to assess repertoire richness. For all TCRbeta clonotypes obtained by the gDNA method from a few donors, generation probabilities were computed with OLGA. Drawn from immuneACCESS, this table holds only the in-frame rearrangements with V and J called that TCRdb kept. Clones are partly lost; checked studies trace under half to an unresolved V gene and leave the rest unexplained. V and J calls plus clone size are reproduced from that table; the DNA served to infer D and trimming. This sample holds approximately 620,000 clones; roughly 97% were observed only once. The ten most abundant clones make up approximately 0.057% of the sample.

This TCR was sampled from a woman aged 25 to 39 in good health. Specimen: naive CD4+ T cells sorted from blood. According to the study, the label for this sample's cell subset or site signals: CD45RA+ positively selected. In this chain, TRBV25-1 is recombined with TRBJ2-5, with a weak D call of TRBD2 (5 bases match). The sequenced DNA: TGTGCCAGCAGTGACTCAGCACTAGGAAAAGAGACCCAGTACTTC. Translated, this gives CASSDSALGKETQYF.